These 14 T cell receptor beta chains were sequenced from one sample in a study of beta chain features in type 1 diabetes. Investigators reverse transcribed all isolated RNA, so they sequenced expressed TCRB transcripts. The data were produced by immunoSEQ multiplex PCR, yet TCRdb's version contains in-frame clones alone and is incomplete. The sample consists of approximately 240,000 clones, approximately 16% of them appearing once. Whole-study results and caveats: Shorter TCRB CDR3s, moderately but significantly so, were found in Type 1 diabetes patients in all four CD4+ subsets.

These receptors are not linked to any known antigen. The sequencing input was naive CD4+ T cells from blood. These receptors were collected from a man aged 25 to 40 with type 1 diabetes.

V usage is TRBV9 and J usage is TRBJ2-7; D perhaps matches TRBD2 (5 bases). Trimming took off 0 bases at V and 6 bases at J, with 13 bases between the two ends. This CDR3 spans 14 amino acids. Germline CDR1 reads SGDLS; CDR2 reads YYNGEE. CDR3 bases: TGTGCCAGCAGCGTAGGACCCTCTGAGGGCGAGCAGTACTTC. Protein: CASSVGPSEGEQYF.

The chain couples TRBV5-4 to TRBJ2-1, with TRBD2 matching 7 bases. Trimming took 3 bases from V and 1 from J; bases not matched to a gene: 4. CDR3 length equals 15 residues. Germline CDR1 SGHNT, CDR2 YYREEE (reference sequence). CDR3 nucleotides: TGTGCCAGCAGCTGGTCTAGCGGATCCTACAATGAGCAGTTCTTC. Translation gives CASSWSSGSYNEQFF.

V gene TRBV27 combines with J gene TRBJ2-1, with unresolved D. Germline V lookup: CDR1 MNHEY, CDR2 SMNVEV (reference sequence). The CDR3 is made up of 13 amino acids. V was pared by 1 base and J by 7 bases, with 8 bases between. The CDR3, as DNA: TGTGCCAGCAGTTTATTCCTGGCTAATGAGCAGTTCTTC. As protein: CASSLFLANEQFF.

The chain combines TRBV25-1 with TRBJ2-3; tentatively, D is TRBD2 (6 bases). Between the trimmed V and J ends, which lost 2 bases and 6 bases, there was a span of 15 bases. Germline V lookup: CDR1 MGHDK, CDR2 SYGVNS. The CDR3 length is 15 residues. The CDR3 region is CASSEIYLGGDTQYF. In DNA form, the CDR3 reads TGTGCCAGCAGTGAAATATATCTCGGAGGGGATACGCAGTATTTT. The full variable domain, rest sourced from reference TRBV25-1 and TRBJ2-3, is EADIYQTPRYLVIGTGKKITLECSQTMGHDKMYWYQQDPGMELHLIHYSYGVNSTEKGDLSSESTVSRIRTEHFPLTLESARPSHTSQYLCASSEIYLGGDTQYFGPGTRLTVL.

The rearrangement joins TRBV6-1 to TRBJ2-7; 8 bases fit TRBD1. Germline V gene lookup returns CDR1 MNHNS and CDR2 SASEGT. This CDR3 region has 14 residues. J gave up 6 bases and V 5 bases, and 9 bases lay outside the gene matches. CDR3: CASSSGQAFGEQYF. CDR3 bases: TGTGCCAGCAGTTCGGGACAGGCTTTTGGCGAGCAGTACTTC.

This sequence joins TRBV5-5 and TRBJ1-1; no firm D call. The CDR3 is made up of 12 amino acids. Germline V lookup: CDR1 SGHKS, CDR2 YYEKEE (reference sequence). V was clipped by 4 bases and J by 7 bases, with 11 bases between them. The CDR3, as DNA: TGTGCCAGCAGCCAAGGAATGGTTGAAGCTTTCTTT. It encodes CASSQGMVEAFF. Full variable domain (outside the CDR3, taken from reference TRBV5-5 and TRBJ1-1): DAGVTQSPTHLIKTRGQQVTLRCSPISGHKSVSWYQQVLGQGPQFIFQYYEKEERGRGNFPDRFSARQFPNYSSELNVNALLLGDSALYLCASSQGMVEAFFGQGTRLTVV.

This clone was counted between two and nine times. V is TRBV5-1 and J is TRBJ2-7; D is uncertain. The CDR3 runs 16 residues. V was clipped by 0 bases and J by 3 bases, with 16 bases between them. From germline, CDR1 is SGHRS and CDR2 YFSETQ. This CDR3 reads CASSLAGLQKGYEQYF. As DNA, the CDR3 is TGCGCCAGCAGCTTGGCCGGGCTTCAAAAGGGCTACGAGCAGTACTTC.

This clone was observed a few times. This chain uses TRBV15 with TRBJ2-1, with 7 bases fitting TRBD2. The germline gives CDR1 LNHNV, CDR2 YYDKDF (reference sequence). The CDR3 totals 14 residues. V was clipped by 3 bases and J by 8 bases; unmatched bases: 7. CDR3 DNA: TGTGCCACCAGCAGGATCCCGGGGGGAGATGAGCAGTTCTTC. Translating it yields CATSRIPGGDEQFF.

This clone has more than one count but fewer than ten. This chain connects TRBV7-9 to TRBJ2-1; D call uncertain. CDR3 length equals 14 residues. The germline V and J ends were trimmed by 1 base and 0 bases, with 4 bases remaining between them. The germline V gene encodes CDR1 SEHNR and CDR2 FQNEAQ (reference sequence). Here the CDR3 DNA reads TGTGCCAGCAGCTTAGGTCCCTCCTACAATGAGCAGTTCTTC. Translating gives CASSLGPSYNEQFF.

This clone was seen a few times. This chain connects TRBV7-2 to TRBJ1-4; D is uncertain. Germline V CDR1 and CDR2: SGHTA, FQGNSA. V was shortened by 1 base and J by 8 bases, with 11 bases between the two germline ends. The CDR3 spans 14 residues. The CDR3 region is CASSLVSYGEKLFF. The DNA of the CDR3 is TGTGCCAGCAGCTTAGTCTCCTACGGAGAAAAACTGTTTTTT.

The rearrangement uses TRBV7-9 and TRBJ1-2, with a possible D match to TRBD1 (5 bases). Trimming shortened V by 2 bases and J by 6 bases, and 7 bases separated the two germline ends. This CDR3 has 12 amino acids. The germline gives CDR1 SEHNR, CDR2 FQNEAQ (reference sequence). The CDR3 spells CASSLTRDGYTF. The CDR3 bases are TGTGCCAGCAGCTTAACCAGGGATGGCTACACCTTC. Combining the CDR3 with reference TRBV7-9 and TRBJ1-2 gives the whole variable domain DTGVSQNPRHKITKRGQNVTFRCDPISEHNRLYWYRQTLGQGPEFLTYFQNEAQLEKSRLLSDRFSAERPKGSFSTLEIQRTEQGDSAMYLCASSLTRDGYTFGSGTRLTVV.

This clone has more than one count but fewer than ten. This chain joins TRBV23-1 and TRBJ2-1; tentative D call: TRBD2 (5 bases). TRBV23-1 is designated an ORF whose function remains uncertain. This CDR3 spans 15 amino acids. Between the trimmed V and J ends, which lost 3 bases and 1 base, there was a span of 10 bases. The CDR3: CASSHGKVSYNEQFF. CDR3 nucleotide sequence: TGCGCCAGCAGTCACGGGAAAGTATCCTACAATGAGCAGTTCTTC.

This clone occurred a few times. This rearrangement joins TRBV29-1 to TRBJ1-2; 8 positions match TRBD1. Trimming cost V 4 bases and J 8 bases; bases outside gene matches: 9. Germline loops: CDR1 SQVTM, CDR2 ANQGSEA. The CDR3 loop spans 13 amino acids. The DNA for the CDR3 is TGCAGCGTTGCCCCGGACAGGGTGCGAGGCTACACCTTC. Translated, it gives CSVAPDRVRGYTF.

The V gene is TRBV29-1, the J gene TRBJ2-7; 12 nucleotides match TRBD1. CDR3 length: 17 residues. Trimming removed 1 base from V and 6 bases from J; junction bases left unmatched: 13. Germline loops: CDR1 SQVTM, CDR2 ANQGSEA. CDR3 in amino acids: CSVEVGTGGFYRFEQYF. CDR3 nucleotides: TGCAGCGTTGAAGTCGGGACAGGGGGCTTTTATCGGTTCGAGCAGTACTTC.